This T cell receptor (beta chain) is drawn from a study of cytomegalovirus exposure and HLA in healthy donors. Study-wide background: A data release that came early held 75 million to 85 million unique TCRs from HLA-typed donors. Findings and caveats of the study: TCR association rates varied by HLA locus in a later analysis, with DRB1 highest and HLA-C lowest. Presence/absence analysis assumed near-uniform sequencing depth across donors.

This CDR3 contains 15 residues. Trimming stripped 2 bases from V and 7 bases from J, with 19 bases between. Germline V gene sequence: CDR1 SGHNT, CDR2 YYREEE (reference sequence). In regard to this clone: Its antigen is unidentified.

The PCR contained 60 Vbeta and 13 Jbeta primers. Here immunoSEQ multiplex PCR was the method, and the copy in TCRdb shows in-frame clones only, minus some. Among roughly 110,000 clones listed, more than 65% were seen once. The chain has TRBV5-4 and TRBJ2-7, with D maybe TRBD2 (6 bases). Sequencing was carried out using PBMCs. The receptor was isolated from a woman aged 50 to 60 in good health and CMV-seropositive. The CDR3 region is CASSFAGLAPREQYF. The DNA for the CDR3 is TGTGCCAGCAGCTTTGCGGGACTGGCCCCCCGGGAGCAGTACTTC.